Below, 27 T cell receptor beta chains from the same sample are listed, as sequenced in a study of blood T cell repertoires in COVID-19. Profiling relied on immunoSEQ multiplex PCR, and the TCRdb table lists in-frame clones only, not all of them. Of 45,000 to 65,000 clones listed, about 90% are singletons. The sequenced material came from peripheral blood. All receptors come from a human donor in a cohort sampled during active COVID-19.

This rearrangement joins TRBV3-1 (or the pseudogene TRBV3-2) to TRBJ2-2; 7 bases are shared with TRBD2. Germline V gene lookup returns CDR1 LGHDT and CDR2 YNNKEL (reference sequence). CDR3 length: 18 residues. V dropped 3 bases and J dropped 2; count of bases not matched to a gene: 12. The CDR3 loop reads CASSHGTGTKKNTGELFF. The CDR3 DNA is TGTGCCAGCAGCCACGGAACCGGGACTAAAAAAAACACCGGGGAGCTGTTTTTT.

J is TRBJ2-3 and V is TRBV29-1, with 11 positions matching TRBD2. The germline V gene has CDR1 SQVTM and CDR2 ANQGSEA. The V segment lost 7 bases and the J segment 2 bases; nucleotides outside the gene matches: 8. CDR3 length equals 15 residues. The chain's CDR3 is CSALRLAGITDTQYF. Written as DNA, the CDR3 is TGCAGCGCACTTAGACTAGCGGGGATCACAGATACGCAGTATTTT.

This chain joins TRBV6-5 and TRBJ1-4; possibly TRBD1 for D (6 bases). This CDR3 comprises 15 residues. Germline V gene sequence: CDR1 MNHEY, CDR2 SVGAGI. With 2 bases removed from V and 8 bases from J, the gap between germline ends came to 15 bases. The CDR3 sequence is CASSYVTGPNEKLFF. CDR3 sequence (DNA): TGTGCCAGCAGTTACGTGACAGGCCCGAACGAAAAACTGTTTTTT.

The chain recombines TRBV5-1 with TRBJ1-1; 7 bases align to TRBD1. CDR3 size: 13 residues. From germline, CDR1 is SGHRS and CDR2 YFSETQ. J gave up 4 bases and V 3 bases, and 3 bases lay outside the gene matches. The CDR3 nucleotides are TGCGCCAGCAGCTCCCAGGGGGGCACTGAAGCTTTCTTT. This translates into CASSSQGGTEAFF. The entire variable domain, with the rest obtained from reference TRBV5-1 and TRBJ1-1, is as follows: KAGVTQTPRYLIKTRGQQVTLSCSPISGHRSVSWYQQTPGQGLQFLFEYFSETQRNKGNFPGRFSGRQFSNSRSEMNVSTLELGDSALYLCASSSQGGTEAFFGQGTRLTVV.

The rearrangement joins TRBV18 to TRBJ2-2; the D is unclear. The germline gives CDR1 KGHSH, CDR2 LQKENI. This CDR3 spans 12 amino acids. The V and J ends lost 3 bases and 3 bases respectively, with 2 bases between them. CDR3 residues: CASSPYTGELFF. CDR3 coding DNA: TGTGCCAGCTCACCCTACACCGGGGAGCTGTTTTTT.

The rearrangement links TRBV5-8 to TRBJ1-6; TRBD1 agrees at 10 bases. Germline CDR1 and CDR2: SGHTS and YDEGEE. V lost 1 base to trimming and J lost 3 bases; unmatched junction nucleotides: 13. This CDR3 contains 20 residues. This CDR3 is CASSLFARTRDRGYNSPLHF. CDR3 bases: TGTGCCAGCAGCTTGTTCGCCCGTACCCGGGACAGGGGCTATAATTCACCCCTCCACTTT.

This clone was seen just once. The gene calls are TRBV2 and TRBJ1-1, with D unclear. The CDR3 length is 14 residues. CDR1 and CDR2 (germline): SNHLY, FYNNEI. The V end lost 7 bases, the J end lost 0 bases, and 12 bases lay between the germline ends. The CDR3 DNA reads as TGTGCCAGCATCTTAGAAGTGGTGAACACTGAAGCTTTCTTT. This codes for CASILEVVNTEAFF.

This clone has just one count. The chain recombines TRBV11-2 with TRBJ2-5; a possible D gene is TRBD2 (5 bases). Between the trimmed V and J ends, which lost 5 bases and 5 bases, there was a span of 12 bases. Per germline, CDR1 SGHAT and CDR2 FQNNGV. The CDR3 has 13 amino acids. The CDR3 nucleotides are TGTGCCAGCAGCCCGCGGGTGGGGGAGACCCAGTACTTC. Protein sequence: CASSPRVGETQYF.

Remarks on this clone: The sample has other DNA sequences that encode this CDR3 too. The rearrangement uses TRBV5-6 and TRBJ2-3; TRBD2 agrees at 10 bases. The CDR3 sequence is 14 residues long. Germline CDR1 SGHDT, CDR2 YYEEEE. The junction had 6 bases not matched to a gene; V was cut back by 7 bases and J by 4 bases. CDR3 loop: CASSSSGGADTQYF. Written as DNA, the CDR3 is TGTGCCAGCTCCTCTAGCGGGGGTGCAGATACGCAGTATTTT.

The V gene is TRBV10-3, the J gene TRBJ1-2, with TRBD1 matching 11 bases. Trimming took 5 bases from V and 7 from J; bases not matched to a gene: 12. The CDR3 is made up of 16 amino acids. Per germline, CDR1 ENHRY and CDR2 SYGVKD. DNA for the CDR3: TGTGCCATCAGTCTCGGCGCGGGACAGGGGGTTTCTGGCTACACCTTC. Protein product: CAISLGAGQGVSGYTF.

V usage is TRBV9 and J usage is TRBJ1-6; possible D gene TRBD1, 5 bases. V was pared by 0 bases and J by 0 bases, with 10 bases between. Germline V gene lookup returns CDR1 SGDLS and CDR2 YYNGEE. The CDR3 has 17 amino acids. The DNA for the CDR3 is TGTGCCAGCAGCGTAGAGGGGCGAGTCTCCTATAATTCACCCCTCCACTTT. Residues: CASSVEGRVSYNSPLHF.

This chain uses TRBV6-2 or TRBV6-3 with TRBJ1-3; D not resolved. Germline assignment: CDR1 MNHEY and CDR2 SVGEGT. There are 12 residues in the CDR3. V was trimmed by 4 bases and J by 4 bases, leaving 5 bases between them. CDR3 region: CASSFYGNTIYF. DNA of the CDR3: TGTGCCAGCAGTTTCTACGGAAACACCATATATTTT.

The V and J genes are TRBV10-3 and TRBJ2-7; 9 bases fit TRBD1. After removal of 10 bases from V and 1 base from J, the junction contained 11 bases not matched to a gene. From germline, CDR1 is ENHRY and CDR2 SYGVKD. The CDR3 runs 15 residues. The CDR3, as DNA: TGTGCCAGCAGACCGGGACAGGGCCCTTCCTACGAGCAGTACTTC. Protein sequence: CASRPGQGPSYEQYF.

The rearrangement uses TRBV4-3 and TRBJ1-5, with D possibly TRBD1 on 6 matching bases. Deletions cut 11 bases from V and 0 bases from J, with 11 bases between. The CDR3 is 13 residues long. Germline-derived CDR1 and CDR2 are LGHNA and YSLEER. CDR3 region: CAPEDSSNQPQHF. DNA of the CDR3: TGCGCCCCTGAGGACAGTAGCAATCAGCCCCAGCATTTT.

V usage is TRBV11-1 and J usage is TRBJ1-6; 7 bases are shared with TRBD1. The V and J ends lost 1 base and 9 bases, in that order; junction bases with no gene match: 9. Looked up from germline, CDR1 is SGHAT and CDR2 is FQDESV (reference sequence). The CDR3 is 16 amino acids. The CDR3 nucleotides are TGTGCCAGCAGCTTAGACAGGGGTGCCGCCGGTTCACCCCTCCACTTT. It encodes CASSLDRGAAGSPLHF.

This clone appeared once. V and J are TRBV6-2 or TRBV6-3 and TRBJ2-6, with TRBD1 matching 7 bases. Looked up from germline, CDR1 is MNHEY and CDR2 is SVGEGT. V shed 0 bases and J 1 base; nucleotides not matched to a gene: 3. This CDR3 spans 17 amino acids. DNA for the CDR3: TGTGCCAGCAGTTACTCTGGCAGGGGGTCTGGGGCCAACGTCCTGACTTTC. Translated: CASSYSGRGSGANVLTF.

The CDR3, as DNA: TGTGCCAGTAGTCGTATGCGGGACAGGGGGAGGAGGGAGACCCAGTACTTC. Translation gives CASSRMRDRGRRETQYF. V usage is TRBV19 and J usage is TRBJ2-5, with TRBD1 matching over 11 bases. The CDR3 is 17 amino acids. Germline V gene data show CDR1 as LNHDA and CDR2 as SQIVND (reference sequence). J lost 5 bases, V lost 5 bases, and 13 bases had no gene match.

CDR3 coding DNA: TGTGCCTGTAGTCCAGGAACATTAAGCAATCAGCCCCAGCATTTT. It codes for CACSPGTLSNQPQHF. The chain carries TRBV30 and TRBJ1-5; no reliable D call. Trimming stripped 6 bases from V and 1 base from J, with 16 bases between. There are 15 residues in the CDR3. CDR1 and CDR2 (germline): GTSNPN, SVGIG (reference sequence).

In its sample, this clone was seen once. This chain links TRBV9 with TRBJ2-1; D uncertain. V lost 0 bases and J 9 bases, leaving 13 bases between the germline ends. This CDR3 is 14 amino acids long. CDR1 and CDR2 (germline): SGDLS, YYNGEE. CDR3 amino acids: CASSVGLLSREQFF. The CDR3 nucleotides read TGTGCCAGCAGCGTAGGTCTTCTTTCGCGTGAGCAGTTCTTC.

On this clone itself: The same CDR3 can be traced to other DNA sequences in this sample. The chain recombines TRBV9 with TRBJ2-7, with 7 bases matching TRBD1. Germline V lookup: CDR1 SGDLS, CDR2 YYNGEE. J gave up 7 bases and V 3 bases, and 7 bases lay outside the gene matches. The CDR3 contains 13 residues. CDR3 bases: TGTGCCAGCAGCGACCACAGGGGCGGGGAGCAGTACTTC. It encodes CASSDHRGGEQYF.

The CDR3 spells CASSDLPGANVLTF. The CDR3 region has the DNA TGTGCCAGCAGTGATCTTCCTGGGGCCAACGTCCTGACTTTC. This chain connects TRBV2 to TRBJ2-6; D remains unclear. The CDR3 sequence is 14 residues long. Deletions cut 3 bases from V and 2 bases from J, with 5 bases between. Germline-derived CDR1 and CDR2 are SNHLY and FYNNEI. Based on the CDR3 plus reference TRBV2 and TRBJ2-6, the full variable domain is EPEVTQTPSHQVTQMGQEVILRCVPISNHLYFYWYRQILGQKVEFLVSFYNNEISEKSEIFDDQFSVERPDGSNFTLKIRSTKLEDSAMYFCASSDLPGANVLTFGAGSRLTVL.

This chain uses TRBV7-2 with TRBJ1-1; D ambiguous. There are 18 residues in the CDR3. The V end lost 3 bases, the J end lost 0 bases, and 20 bases lay between the germline ends. Germline V gene sequence: CDR1 SGHTA, CDR2 FQGNSA. CDR3 loop: CASSFFRAGRGLNTEAFF. CDR3 DNA: TGTGCCAGCAGCTTCTTCCGTGCAGGTCGCGGGCTGAACACTGAAGCTTTCTTT.

J is TRBJ1-1 and V is TRBV6-2 or TRBV6-3; D might be TRBD1 (5 bases). V was clipped by 5 bases and J by 6 bases, with 13 bases between them. The CDR3 runs 13 residues. Germline CDR1 MNHEY, CDR2 SVGEGT. The CDR3: CASSRGRGAEAFF. The DNA for the CDR3 is TGTGCCAGCAGTCGTGGAAGGGGTGCTGAAGCTTTCTTT.

The rearrangement joins TRBV29-1 to TRBJ1-6, with TRBD1 identical over 8 bases. The CDR3 consists of 15 residues. CDR1 and CDR2 (germline): SQVTM, ANQGSEA. The V and J ends lost 7 bases and 6 bases, in that order; junction bases with no gene match: 11. This CDR3 is CSAKMNQGANSPLHF. The CDR3 coding sequence is TGCAGCGCTAAAATGAACCAGGGGGCTAATTCACCCCTCCACTTT.

This chain joins TRBV6-5 and TRBJ1-2, with D possibly matching TRBD1 (5 bases). Germline V lookup: CDR1 MNHEY, CDR2 SVGAGI. The CDR3 runs 13 residues. V was clipped by 6 bases and J by 4 bases, with 12 bases between them. The CDR3 coding sequence is TGTGCCAGCAGCTCCGACAGCTTCTATGGCTACACCTTC. Translating it yields CASSSDSFYGYTF.

J is TRBJ1-4 and V is TRBV5-6; 9 bases map to TRBD1. CDR1 is SGHDT and CDR2 is YYEEEE in the germline V gene. The length of the CDR3 is 15 residues. The ends lost 0 bases at V and 7 bases at J; junction bases unmatched: 4. The chain's CDR3 is CASSLVGQGIEKLFF. In nucleotides, the CDR3 is TGTGCCAGCAGCTTGGTGGGACAGGGCATTGAAAAACTGTTTTTT. The full variable domain, in which reference TRBV5-6 and TRBJ1-4 provide the parts outside the CDR3, is DAGVTQSPTHLIKTRGQQVTLRCSPKSGHDTVSWYQQALGQGPQFIFQYYEEEERQRGNFPDRFSGHQFPNYSSELNVNALLLGDSALYLCASSLVGQGIEKLFFGSGTQLSVL.

The chain recombines TRBV11-2 with TRBJ1-6; D perhaps matches TRBD1 (6 bases). Trimming removed 2 bases from V and 8 bases from J, with 16 bases in between. Germline loops: CDR1 SGHAT, CDR2 FQNNGV. CDR3 size: 16 residues. The CDR3: CASSLSGHSGYSPLHF. Here the CDR3 DNA reads TGTGCCAGCAGCTTATCGGGACACTCAGGGTATTCACCCCTCCACTTT. Together with reference TRBV11-2 and TRBJ1-6, the CDR3 gives the full variable domain: EAGVAQSPRYKIIEKRQSVAFWCNPISGHATLYWYQQILGQGPKLLIQFQNNGVVDDSQLPKDRFSAERLKGVDSTLKIQPAKLEDSAVYLCASSLSGHSGYSPLHFGNGTRLTVT.